This TCR beta chain was sequenced during a study of blood T cells in healthy people across ages. This clonotype turned up a few times. What it binds is not known. Study-wide findings and caveats: Diversity figures derived from one million T cells were judged to underestimate the true value. There was a strong correlation between TCR beta diversity and naive T cell percentage.

Through a sample-barcoded 5' primer and a J-beta primer mix, a second PCR was run for about 6 to 11 cycles. A template-switch adaptor that had 12 random nucleotides put a tag on each cDNA molecule. TCRdb processed the 5' RACE reads anew with MiXCR; each CDR3 protein has one entry. The sample lists some 760,000 distinct CDR3 sequences; roughly 25% were seen once. These data also formed part of another study, on T cells of mothers and their children.

This TCR was recovered from a boy between 10 and 17 years old in good health. The sequencing input was blood.

The DNA for the CDR3 is TGTGCCAGCAGTCCCAGGGCTCGCTATGGCTACACCTTC. It yields the protein CASSPRARYGYTF. The V call is TRBV14, the J call TRBJ1-2; possibly TRBD1 for D (5 bases). Trimming shortened V by 6 bases and J by 4 bases, and 12 bases separated the two germline ends. Germline CDR1 and CDR2: SGHDN and FVKESK. This CDR3 has 13 amino acids.